This T cell receptor (beta chain) originates from a study of blood T cell repertoires in COVID-19. Study background: Sites in the United States, Italy and Spain provided acute and convalescent COVID-19 samples. From T cells, B-cell-depleted T cells, or PBMCs came the material, which was cDNA or gDNA.

V lost 4 bases and J lost 0, with 22 bases in between. The CDR3 loop spans 19 amino acids. The germline gives CDR1 MNHEY, CDR2 SMNVEV (reference sequence). This clone is a singleton in its sample. In the original workflow: How many nucleated cells were present was estimated from reference gene primer amplification. Sequencing was performed with immunoSEQ multiplex PCR; in TCRdb, only in-frame clones are kept and a portion is missing. That table gives V, J and clone size, and the DNA gave D and trimming. The top ten clones hold approximately 6.6% of a sample with 100,000 to 150,000 clones, about 85% of them seen once.

The gene calls are TRBV27 and TRBJ1-5; a weak D match, TRBD1 (5 bases). The source of this sequence is an elderly man with active or convalescent COVID-19. The specimen was peripheral blood. As DNA, the CDR3 is TGTGCCAGCAGTTCCCGCCTCGACTCGGGGGGATATAGCAATCAGCCCCAGCATTTT. The encoded protein is CASSSRLDSGGYSNQPQHF.